These 22 T cell receptor beta chains came from one sample sequenced in a study of T-cell memory formation after mild COVID-19. TCRdb ran MiXCR on the 5' RACE reads and lists one entry per CDR3 protein. The profile covers about 190,000 distinct CDR3 sequences, with around 19% appearing a single time and 2.4% taken by the ten largest. The sequenced sample consisted of PBMCs or a T cell subset sorted from them (not recorded which). These receptors all come from an adult woman who had mild COVID-19 (a few samples of this study predate the infection). Cell type and time point are not known.

The chain couples TRBV6-5 to TRBJ2-5; TRBD2 matches 10 bases. Germline trimming cut 5 bases from V and 6 bases from J; bases unmatched to any gene: 9. Germline V gene lookup returns CDR1 MNHEY and CDR2 SVGAGI. The length of the CDR3 is 15 residues. The CDR3 is CASSPTSGASQTQYF. The CDR3 DNA reads as TGTGCCAGCAGTCCTACTAGCGGGGCGAGCCAGACCCAGTACTTC.

This clonotype occurred many times. CDR3 DNA sequence: TGTGCCAGCAGCTTGCAGGGGGCGAGCTATGGCTACACCTTC. The encoded protein is CASSLQGASYGYTF. The chain carries TRBV5-5 and TRBJ1-2, with 8 bases lining up with TRBD1. The CDR3 covers 14 residues. Losses at the gene ends were 1 base for V and 4 bases for J; bases not matched to a gene: 3. Germline lookup yields CDR1 SGHKS and CDR2 YYEKEE (reference sequence). Variable domain in full (rest from reference TRBV5-5 and TRBJ1-2): DAGVTQSPTHLIKTRGQQVTLRCSPISGHKSVSWYQQVLGQGPQFIFQYYEKEERGRGNFPDRFSARQFPNYSSELNVNALLLGDSALYLCASSLQGASYGYTFGSGTRLTVV.

The chain has TRBV7-2 and TRBJ2-3; no definite D call. Trimming took off 1 base at V and 13 bases at J, with 15 bases between the two ends. The CDR3 totals 13 residues. CDR1 is SGHTA and CDR2 is FQGNSA in the germline V gene. CDR3 coding DNA: TGTGCCAGCAGCTTAGAAGGAAGTCTTGGAAAGTATTTT. This encodes CASSLEGSLGKYF.

For the CDR3, the DNA is TGTGCCATCAGTGAGAGTGGGGCAGGGACTGAAGCTTTCTTT. Amino acids: CAISESGAGTEAFF. The chain has TRBV10-3 and TRBJ1-1; possible D gene TRBD1, 5 bases. CDR3 length: 14 residues. Trimming cost V 2 bases and J 5 bases, with 12 bases left between them. Germline loops: CDR1 ENHRY, CDR2 SYGVKD.

This clonotype was observed many times. This chain uses TRBV9 with TRBJ2-1, with 10 bases identical to TRBD2. Germline V gene sequence: CDR1 SGDLS, CDR2 YYNGEE. The CDR3 totals 15 residues. The ends lost 4 bases at V and 5 bases at J; junction bases unmatched: 6. CDR3 nucleotide sequence: TGTGCCAGCAGCCTTAGCGGGGGGCCCAACAATGAGCAGTTCTTC. Amino acid sequence: CASSLSGGPNNEQFF.

The gene calls are TRBV3-1 and TRBJ2-1; 12 bases are a match to TRBD2. CDR1 is LGHDT, CDR2 YNNKEL, per germline (reference sequence). V lost 4 bases, J lost 12 bases, and 7 bases stayed unmatched. CDR3 length: 14 residues. Here the CDR3 reads CASSPSGRAMGQFF. In DNA, the CDR3 is TGTGCCAGCAGCCCTAGCGGGAGGGCCATGGGGCAGTTCTTC.

This clonotype was seen ten or more times. This chain links TRBV7-3 with TRBJ2-1, with 7 nucleotides matching TRBD1. The ends lost 4 bases at V and 5 bases at J; junction bases unmatched: 17. CDR3 length equals 18 residues. Germline V CDR1 and CDR2: SGHTA, FQGTGA. CDR3 in amino acids: CASSSLLSDRKFNNEQFF. CDR3 bases: TGTGCCAGCAGCTCCCTCTTATCGGACAGGAAATTTAACAATGAGCAGTTCTTC. Variable domain in full (rest from reference TRBV7-3 and TRBJ2-1): GAGVSQTPSNKVTEKGKYVELRCDPISGHTALYWYRQSLGQGPEFLIYFQGTGAADDSGLPNDRFFAVRPEGSVSTLKIQRTERGDSAVYLCASSSLLSDRKFNNEQFFGPGTRLTVL.

Only a few counts were recorded for this clonotype. J is TRBJ1-1 and V is TRBV12-5; 9 bases match TRBD1. After removal of 4 bases from V and 4 bases from J, the junction contained 7 bases not matched to a gene. The CDR3 is 15 amino acids. Germline loops: CDR1 LGHNT, CDR2 FRNRAP. CDR3 DNA sequence: TGTGCTAGTGGTTCGACAGGGGGGGATAGCACTGAAGCTTTCTTT. This gives the protein CASGSTGGDSTEAFF.

There are a few counts of this clonotype. This chain joins TRBV5-1 and TRBJ2-1, with D maybe TRBD1 (6 bases). V dropped 3 bases and J dropped 3 bases, with 19 bases sitting between them. CDR1 and CDR2 (germline): SGHRS, YFSETQ. The CDR3 covers 17 residues. CDR3 bases: TGCGCCAGCAGCTCGGTACAAGGGGGTTACTACTACAATGAGCAGTTCTTC. Protein: CASSSVQGGYYYNEQFF.

The V call is TRBV2, the J call TRBJ1-3; no reliable D call. Germline values: CDR1 SNHLY, CDR2 FYNNEI. The CDR3 covers 16 residues. Trimming took 6 bases from V and 5 from J, leaving 20 bases between them. CDR3 nucleotides: TGTGCCAGCAGCGCGTCCCTGGCACAGAAGCGAAACACCATATATTTT. Encoded protein: CASSASLAQKRNTIYF.

This clonotype occurred a few times. The J gene is TRBJ1-1, the V gene TRBV10-3; 7 bases fit TRBD1. Germline V gene sequence: CDR1 ENHRY, CDR2 SYGVKD. Unmatched junction bases numbered 14, after V lost 3 bases and J lost 1 base. This CDR3 is 18 amino acids long. The DNA for the CDR3 is TGTGCCATCAGTGAATTACTAATCAGGGGGAAGTCGAACACTGAAGCTTTCTTT. Protein sequence: CAISELLIRGKSNTEAFF.

This clonotype came up a few times. The chain carries TRBV5-6 and TRBJ1-2; D unresolved. The CDR3 runs to 9 residues. V was shortened by 10 bases and J by 8 bases, with 9 bases between the two germline ends. CDR1 and CDR2 (germline): SGHDT, YYEEEE. CDR3 amino acids: CAGPKGYTF. Here the CDR3 DNA reads TGTGCCGGACCAAAGGGCTACACCTTC.

The gene calls are TRBV7-2 and TRBJ1-1; tentatively, D is TRBD1 (6 bases). Germline V gene data show CDR1 as SGHTA and CDR2 as FQGNSA. The CDR3 sequence is 15 residues long. Trimming took off 4 bases at V and 1 base at J, with 13 bases between the two ends. The CDR3 region is CASSSLGQPNTEAFF. The CDR3 bases are TGTGCCAGCAGCTCGCTCGGACAGCCGAACACTGAAGCTTTCTTT.

The chain uses TRBV29-1 and TRBJ2-1; 7 bases map to TRBD2. CDR1 SQVTM and CDR2 ANQGSEA come from the germline V gene. The junction had 15 bases not matched to a gene; V was cut back by 7 bases and J by 0 bases. The CDR3 consists of 17 residues. CDR3 nucleotides: TGCAGCGCCCGGAAGCTTGGACTAGTAAGCTCCTACAATGAGCAGTTCTTC. Translating it yields CSARKLGLVSSYNEQFF.

This clonotype was seen more than once but under ten times. The gene calls are TRBV24-1 and TRBJ2-5, with D unclear. V was pared by 6 bases and J by 4 bases, with 11 bases between. The CDR3 is 13 residues long. Germline-derived CDR1 and CDR2 are KGHDR and SFDVKD. The DNA of the CDR3 is TGTGCCACCAGTACCCCTGGGTTAGAGACCCAGTACTTC. Translating gives CATSTPGLETQYF.

This clonotype turned up a few times. The rearrangement links TRBV27 to TRBJ1-2; D uncertain. CDR1 is MNHEY and CDR2 is SMNVEV in the germline V gene (reference sequence). Between the trimmed V and J ends, which lost 6 bases and 5 bases, there was a span of 10 bases. The length of the CDR3 is 12 residues. The CDR3 coding sequence is TGTGCCAGCAGGGATCCGGGGTATGGCTACACCTTC. Its protein is CASRDPGYGYTF.

This clonotype was seen only a few times. This chain uses TRBV6-5 with TRBJ1-5, with 7 positions matching TRBD1. The germline gives CDR1 MNHEY, CDR2 SVGAGI. Trimming removed 7 bases from V and 0 bases from J; junction bases left unmatched: 9. CDR3 size: 16 residues. CDR3 sequence (DNA): TGTGCCAGCAAGAGGACAGGCTCATATAGCAATCAGCCCCAGCATTTT. It encodes CASKRTGSYSNQPQHF.

The table lists this clonotype with a few counts. The rearrangement joins TRBV28 to TRBJ2-1; D is unresolved. The V gene's germline CDR1 is MDHEN and CDR2 SYDVKM. Trimming stripped 8 bases from V and 9 bases from J, with 11 bases between. This CDR3 spans 11 amino acids. The CDR3 region is CASGLAREQFF. CDR3 in DNA: TGTGCCAGCGGGTTAGCCCGTGAGCAGTTCTTC.

This sequence joins TRBV7-2 and TRBJ2-7, with 11 positions matching TRBD2. CDR3 length: 16 residues. Trimming took 0 bases from V and 2 from J; bases not matched to a gene: 3. Looked up from germline, CDR1 is SGHTA and CDR2 is FQGNSA. This chain's CDR3 is CASSLAPSGRTYEQYF. The DNA for the CDR3 is TGTGCCAGCAGCTTAGCGCCTAGCGGGAGGACCTACGAGCAGTACTTC.

The chain combines TRBV12-3 or TRBV12-4 with TRBJ1-1; unclear D gene. The CDR3 is 14 residues long. V was trimmed by 1 base and J by 6 bases, leaving 12 bases between them. CDR3 DNA: TGTGCCAGCAGTTTAGGGGCAGAGATAGCTGAAGCTTTCTTT. Its translation: CASSLGAEIAEAFF.

This rearrangement joins TRBV5-6 to TRBJ2-1; no clear D. The CDR3 sequence is 14 residues long. Germline V gene data show CDR1 as SGHDT and CDR2 as YYEEEE. With 2 bases removed from V and 1 base from J, the gap between germline ends came to 7 bases. The CDR3 sequence is CASSFGGSYNEQFF. The CDR3 region has the DNA TGTGCCAGCAGCTTCGGCGGATCCTACAATGAGCAGTTCTTC.

V gene TRBV7-2 combines with J gene TRBJ2-7, with D perhaps TRBD1 (5 bases). Germline V gives CDR1 SGHTA, CDR2 FQGNSA. The CDR3 totals 14 residues. With 7 bases removed from V and 4 bases from J, the gap between germline ends came to 17 bases. Written as DNA, the CDR3 is TGTGCCAGCATTCCAACGGTGGGGCCGTACGAGCAGTACTTC. Protein sequence: CASIPTVGPYEQYF.